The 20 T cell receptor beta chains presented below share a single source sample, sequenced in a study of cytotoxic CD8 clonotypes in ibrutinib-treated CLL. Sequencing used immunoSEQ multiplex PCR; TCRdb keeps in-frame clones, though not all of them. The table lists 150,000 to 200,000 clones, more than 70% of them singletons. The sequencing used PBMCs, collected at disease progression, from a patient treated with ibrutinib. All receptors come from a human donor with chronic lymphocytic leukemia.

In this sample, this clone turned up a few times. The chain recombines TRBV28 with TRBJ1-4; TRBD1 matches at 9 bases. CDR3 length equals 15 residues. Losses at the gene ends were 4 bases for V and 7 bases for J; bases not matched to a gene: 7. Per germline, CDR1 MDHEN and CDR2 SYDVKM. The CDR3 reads CASSSPGTGSEKLFF. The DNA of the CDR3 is TGTGCCAGCAGTTCCCCCGGGACAGGGAGTGAAAAACTGTTTTTT.

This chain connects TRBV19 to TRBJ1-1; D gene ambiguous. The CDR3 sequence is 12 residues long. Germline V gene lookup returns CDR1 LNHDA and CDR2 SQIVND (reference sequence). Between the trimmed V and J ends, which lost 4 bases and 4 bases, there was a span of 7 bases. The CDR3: CASSSVFTEAFF. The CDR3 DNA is TGTGCCAGTAGTAGCGTCTTCACTGAAGCTTTCTTT.

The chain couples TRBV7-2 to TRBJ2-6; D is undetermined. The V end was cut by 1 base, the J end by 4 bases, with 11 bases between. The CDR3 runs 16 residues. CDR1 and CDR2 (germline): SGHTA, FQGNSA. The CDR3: CASSLDSTGGANVLTF. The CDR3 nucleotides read TGTGCCAGCAGCTTAGACTCGACCGGCGGGGCCAACGTCCTGACTTTC. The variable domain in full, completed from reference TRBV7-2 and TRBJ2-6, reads GAGVSQSPSNKVTEKGKDVELRCDPISGHTALYWYRQSLGQGLEFLIYFQGNSAPDKSGLPSDRFSAERTGGSVSTLTIQRTQQEDSAVYLCASSLDSTGGANVLTFGAGSRLTVL.

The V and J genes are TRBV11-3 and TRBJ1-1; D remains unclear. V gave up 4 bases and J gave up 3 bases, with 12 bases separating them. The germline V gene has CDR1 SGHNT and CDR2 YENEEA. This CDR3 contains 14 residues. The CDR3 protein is CASSSRPRDTEAFF. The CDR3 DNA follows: TGTGCCAGCAGCTCACGGCCGAGGGACACTGAAGCTTTCTTT. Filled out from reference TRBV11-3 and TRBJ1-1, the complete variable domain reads EAGVVQSPRYKIIEKKQPVAFWCNPISGHNTLYWYLQNLGQGPELLIRYENEEAVDDSQLPKDRFSAERLKGVDSTLKIQPAELGDSAVYLCASSSRPRDTEAFFGQGTRLTVV.

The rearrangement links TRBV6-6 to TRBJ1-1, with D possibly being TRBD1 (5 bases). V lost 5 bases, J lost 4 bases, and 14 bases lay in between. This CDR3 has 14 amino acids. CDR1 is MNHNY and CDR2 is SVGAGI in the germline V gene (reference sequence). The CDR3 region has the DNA TGTGCCAGCAGTGCCCAGGGTGGGGGCACTGAAGCTTTCTTT. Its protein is CASSAQGGGTEAFF.

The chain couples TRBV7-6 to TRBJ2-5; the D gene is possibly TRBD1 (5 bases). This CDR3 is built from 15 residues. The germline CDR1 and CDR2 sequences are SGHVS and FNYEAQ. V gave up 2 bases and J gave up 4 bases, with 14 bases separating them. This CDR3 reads CASSLIDEQGETQYF. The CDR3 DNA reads TGTGCCAGCAGCTTAATAGACGAGCAGGGAGAGACCCAGTACTTC.

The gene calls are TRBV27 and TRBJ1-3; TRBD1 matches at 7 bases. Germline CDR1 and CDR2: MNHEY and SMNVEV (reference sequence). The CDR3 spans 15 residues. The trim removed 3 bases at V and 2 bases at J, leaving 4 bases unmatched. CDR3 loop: CASSFDGTAGNTIYF. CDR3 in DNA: TGTGCCAGCAGTTTCGACGGGACAGCTGGAAACACCATATATTTT.

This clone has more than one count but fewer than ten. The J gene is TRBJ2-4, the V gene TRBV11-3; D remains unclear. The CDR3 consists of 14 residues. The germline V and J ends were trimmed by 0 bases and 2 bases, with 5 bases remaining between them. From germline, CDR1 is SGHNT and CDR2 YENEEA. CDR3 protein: CASSLDGPKNIQYF. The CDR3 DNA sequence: TGTGCCAGCAGCTTAGACGGGCCCAAAAACATTCAGTACTTC.

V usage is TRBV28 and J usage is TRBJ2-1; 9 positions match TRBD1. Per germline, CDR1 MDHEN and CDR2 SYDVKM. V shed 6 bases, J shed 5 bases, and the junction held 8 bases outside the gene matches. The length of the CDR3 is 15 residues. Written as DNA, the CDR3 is TGTGCCAGCAGCTTACCGGGACAGGGTAACAATGAGCAGTTCTTC. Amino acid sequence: CASSLPGQGNNEQFF.

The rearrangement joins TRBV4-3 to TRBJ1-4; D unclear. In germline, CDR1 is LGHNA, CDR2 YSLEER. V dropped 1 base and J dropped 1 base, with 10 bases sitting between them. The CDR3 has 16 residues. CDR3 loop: CASSQVRALTNEKLFF. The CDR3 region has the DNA TGCGCCAGCAGCCAAGTAAGGGCCTTAACTAATGAAAAACTGTTTTTT.

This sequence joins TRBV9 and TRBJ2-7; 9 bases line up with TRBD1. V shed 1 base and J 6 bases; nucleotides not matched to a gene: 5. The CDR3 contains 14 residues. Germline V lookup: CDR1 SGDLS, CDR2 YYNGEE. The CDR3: CASSVTSTGGEQYF. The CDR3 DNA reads TGTGCCAGCAGCGTAACGTCGACAGGGGGCGAGCAGTACTTC.

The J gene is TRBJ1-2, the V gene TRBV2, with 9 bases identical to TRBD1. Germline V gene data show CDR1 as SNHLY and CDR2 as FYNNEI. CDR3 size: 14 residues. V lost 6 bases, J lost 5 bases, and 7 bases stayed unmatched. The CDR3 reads CASRGQGGGYGYTF. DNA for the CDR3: TGTGCCAGCAGGGGACAGGGTGGAGGGTATGGCTACACCTTC.

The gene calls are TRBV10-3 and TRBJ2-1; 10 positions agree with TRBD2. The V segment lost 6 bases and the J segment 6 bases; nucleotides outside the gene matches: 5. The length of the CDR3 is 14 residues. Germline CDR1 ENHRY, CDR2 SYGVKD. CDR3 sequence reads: CAIRQREGLNEQFF. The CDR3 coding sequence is TGTGCCATCAGACAGCGGGAGGGCCTCAATGAGCAGTTCTTC.

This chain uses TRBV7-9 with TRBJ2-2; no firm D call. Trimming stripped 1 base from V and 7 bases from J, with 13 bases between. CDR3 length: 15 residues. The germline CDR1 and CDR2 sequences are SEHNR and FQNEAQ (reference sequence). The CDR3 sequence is CASSLVPKGGGELFF. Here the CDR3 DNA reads TGTGCCAGCAGCTTAGTGCCCAAGGGCGGCGGGGAGCTGTTTTTT.

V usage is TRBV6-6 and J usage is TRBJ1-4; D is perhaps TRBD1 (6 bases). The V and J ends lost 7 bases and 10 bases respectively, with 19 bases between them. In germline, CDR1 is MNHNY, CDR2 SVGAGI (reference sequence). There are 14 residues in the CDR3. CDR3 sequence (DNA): TGTGCCAGCATGGAGGAACAGGGTCGGGGAAAACTGTTTTTT. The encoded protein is CASMEEQGRGKLFF.

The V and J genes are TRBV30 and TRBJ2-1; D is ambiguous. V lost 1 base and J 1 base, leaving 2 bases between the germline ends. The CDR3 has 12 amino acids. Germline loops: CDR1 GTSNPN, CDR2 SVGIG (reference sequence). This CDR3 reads CAWSGSYNEQFF. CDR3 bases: TGTGCCTGGAGTGGGTCCTACAATGAGCAGTTCTTC.

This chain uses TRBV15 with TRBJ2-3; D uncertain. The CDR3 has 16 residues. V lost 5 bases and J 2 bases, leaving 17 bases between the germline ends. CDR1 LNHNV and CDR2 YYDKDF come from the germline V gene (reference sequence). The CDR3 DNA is TGTGCCACCAGCGGCAAGCAGACTCGCTTCACAGATACGCAGTATTTT. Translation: CATSGKQTRFTDTQYF.

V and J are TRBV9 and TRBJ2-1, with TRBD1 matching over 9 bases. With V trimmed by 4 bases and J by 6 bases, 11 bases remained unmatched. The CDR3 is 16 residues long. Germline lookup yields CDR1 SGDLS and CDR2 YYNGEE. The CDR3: CASSPRPDRGGNEQFF. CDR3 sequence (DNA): TGTGCCAGCAGCCCCCGCCCGGACAGGGGAGGCAATGAGCAGTTCTTC.

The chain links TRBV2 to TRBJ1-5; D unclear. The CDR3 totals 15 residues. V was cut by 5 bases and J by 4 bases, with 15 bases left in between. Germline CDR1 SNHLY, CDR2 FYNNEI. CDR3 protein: CASSLWAVGNQPQHF. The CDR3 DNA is TGTGCCAGCAGTCTCTGGGCCGTCGGGAATCAGCCCCAGCATTTT.

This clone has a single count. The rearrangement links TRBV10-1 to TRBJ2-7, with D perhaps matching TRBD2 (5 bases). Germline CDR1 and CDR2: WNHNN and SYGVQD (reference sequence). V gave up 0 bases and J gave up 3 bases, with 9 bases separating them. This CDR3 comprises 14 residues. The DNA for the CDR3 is TGCGCCAGCAGTGAGTCCGGGAAACTCTACGAGCAGTACTTC. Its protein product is CASSESGKLYEQYF.